The 16 T cell receptor beta chains in this list originate from one sample, sequenced in a study of blood T cell repertoires in COVID-19. TCRdb keeps only in-frame clones here, not all; method: immunoSEQ multiplex PCR. In the table there are around 190,000 clones, about 85% of which are singletons. Sequenced input: peripheral blood. These receptors were collected from a woman over 75 with acute or convalescent COVID-19.

This chain joins TRBV15 and TRBJ2-3; 14 nucleotides match TRBD2. The V segment lost 0 bases and the J segment 14 bases; nucleotides outside the gene matches: 13. CDR3 length equals 17 residues. The germline gives CDR1 LNHNV, CDR2 YYDKDF (reference sequence). This chain's CDR3 is CATSRDKRGLAGGSGYF. The DNA for the CDR3 is TGTGCCACCAGCAGAGATAAAAGAGGACTAGCGGGAGGCTCGGGGTATTTT.

The CDR3 here is CASEATAGLHEQYF. The CDR3 DNA reads as TGTGCCAGCGAAGCGACGGCCGGCCTCCACGAGCAGTACTTC. This sequence joins TRBV18 and TRBJ2-7; the D is unclear. The V and J ends lost 8 bases and 5 bases respectively, with 19 bases between them. The CDR3 covers 14 residues. Germline lookup yields CDR1 KGHSH and CDR2 LQKENI.

CDR3 sequence reads: CASSPGDRSSYEQYF. The CDR3 DNA reads TGTGCCAGCAGCCCAGGGGACAGGAGCTCCTACGAGCAGTACTTC. This chain connects TRBV7-2 to TRBJ2-7; 8 nucleotides agree with TRBD1. V lost 5 bases to trimming and J lost 0 bases; unmatched junction nucleotides: 6. Germline loops: CDR1 SGHTA, CDR2 FQGNSA. This CDR3 region has 15 residues.

The rearrangement uses TRBV11-1 and TRBJ1-6; 8 bases fit TRBD1. Germline V lookup: CDR1 SGHAT, CDR2 FQDESV (reference sequence). The CDR3 has 14 residues. The V segment lost 5 bases and the J segment 7 bases; nucleotides outside the gene matches: 4. The CDR3 DNA reads TGTGCCAGCAGCCAAAGACAGGGGAATTCACCCCTCCACTTT. It specifies CASSQRQGNSPLHF.

The chain joins TRBV7-3 to TRBJ1-1; D is unclear. V gave up 3 bases and J gave up 5 bases, with 10 bases separating them. The CDR3 is made up of 13 amino acids. Germline values: CDR1 SGHTA, CDR2 FQGTGA. The CDR3 sequence: CASSFEGFTEAFF. The DNA for the CDR3 is TGTGCCAGCAGCTTCGAGGGTTTTACTGAAGCTTTCTTT.

This clone was recorded once. The rearrangement links TRBV4-2 to TRBJ1-4; unclear D gene. This CDR3 is built from 13 residues. CDR1 LGHNA and CDR2 YNFKEQ come from the germline V gene. The germline V and J ends were trimmed by 1 base and 8 bases, with 8 bases remaining between them. The CDR3, as DNA: TGTGCCAGCAGCCAAGTTCGTGAGGAAAAACTGTTTTTT. Amino acid sequence: CASSQVREEKLFF.

This clone was seen more than once but under ten times. This chain links TRBV27 with TRBJ2-7; D may be TRBD2 (6 bases). The germline V and J ends were trimmed by 4 bases and 2 bases, with 24 bases remaining between them. Germline V gene sequence: CDR1 MNHEY, CDR2 SMNVEV (reference sequence). This CDR3 contains 18 residues. CDR3 DNA: TGTGCCAGCAGTTCCTATAGCGGACACATCGGGGTGGCCTACGAGCAGTACTTC. Its translation is CASSSYSGHIGVAYEQYF.

The rearrangement links TRBV19 to TRBJ1-4, with D possibly matching TRBD1 (5 bases). V dropped 0 bases and J dropped 10 bases, with 12 bases sitting between them. The length of the CDR3 is 14 residues. From germline, CDR1 is LNHDA and CDR2 SQIVND (reference sequence). In DNA, the CDR3 is TGTGCCAGTAGTATAGACAGGGCGACCGGAAAACTGTTTTTT. Translating it yields CASSIDRATGKLFF.

V gene TRBV10-2 combines with J gene TRBJ2-5; 10 bases line up with TRBD2. Trimming removed 6 bases from V and 5 bases from J; junction bases left unmatched: 12. This CDR3 region has 16 residues. CDR1 and CDR2 from the germline V gene are WSHSY and SAAADI. The CDR3 reads CASRASGSGSGETQYF. For the CDR3, the DNA is TGCGCCAGCAGGGCTAGCGGGAGTGGTTCGGGGGAGACCCAGTACTTC.

This clone came up once. The chain has TRBV11-3 and TRBJ2-1; 7 bases are a match to TRBD2. The CDR3 covers 13 residues. The V gene's germline CDR1 is SGHNT and CDR2 YENEEA. V lost 5 bases and J lost 4; bases outside the gene matches: 2. The CDR3 DNA follows: TGTGCCAGCAGCCTTAGCGGGTACAATGAGCAGTTCTTC. Its protein product is CASSLSGYNEQFF.

This clone showed up just a few times. V is TRBV5-1 and J is TRBJ2-7; D gene unclear. V dropped 2 bases and J dropped 0 bases, with 15 bases sitting between them. The germline CDR1 and CDR2 sequences are SGHRS and YFSETQ. The CDR3 is 16 residues long. CDR3 DNA sequence: TGCGCCAGCAGCTTTATGAGGCCGTCTGGCTCCTACGAGCAGTACTTC. Amino acids: CASSFMRPSGSYEQYF.

The rearrangement uses TRBV7-2 and TRBJ1-1; 8 bases fit TRBD1. CDR3 length equals 16 residues. V was pared by 5 bases and J by 1 base, with 9 bases of the junction left unmatched. From germline, CDR1 is SGHTA and CDR2 FQGNSA. The chain's CDR3 is CASSRPSGGENTEAFF. CDR3 DNA sequence: TGTGCCAGCAGCCGGCCCTCAGGGGGCGAGAACACTGAAGCTTTCTTT.

The chain joins TRBV7-8 to TRBJ1-1, with no clear D. Germline V CDR1 and CDR2: SGHVS, FQNEAQ. The CDR3 consists of 17 residues. V was cut by 2 bases and J by 0 bases, with 16 bases left in between. The CDR3 sequence is CASSLPETVYMNTEAFF. CDR3 sequence (DNA): TGTGCCAGCAGCTTACCTGAAACAGTTTATATGAACACTGAAGCTTTCTTT.

The rearrangement links TRBV3-1 (or the pseudogene TRBV3-2) to TRBJ1-2; D is ambiguous. The CDR3 runs 12 residues. The V end lost 4 bases, the J end lost 5 bases, and 8 bases lay between the germline ends. Germline loops: CDR1 LGHDT, CDR2 YNNKEL (reference sequence). The CDR3 bases are TGTGCCAGCAGCCCGGCGGAGTATGGCTACACCTTC. It yields the protein CASSPAEYGYTF.

The rearrangement joins TRBV28 to TRBJ1-1; perhaps TRBD1 as D (6 bases). Germline V gene lookup returns CDR1 MDHEN and CDR2 SYDVKM. V lost 7 bases to trimming and J lost 5 bases, with 20 bases between them. The CDR3 extends over 15 amino acids. In nucleotides, the CDR3 is TGTGCCAGCACCCTGATACAGGGAGTTAGGACTGAAGCTTTCTTT. The encoded protein is CASTLIQGVRTEAFF.

The CDR3 coding sequence is TGTGCCAGCAGCTTAGGGGCTGAGTACACTGAAGCTTTCTTT. Its protein is CASSLGAEYTEAFF. The V call is TRBV7-3, the J call TRBJ1-1; the D gene is possibly TRBD1 (5 bases). Looked up from germline, CDR1 is SGHTA and CDR2 is FQGTGA. The CDR3 has 14 amino acids. With 2 bases removed from V and 3 bases from J, the gap between germline ends came to 10 bases.